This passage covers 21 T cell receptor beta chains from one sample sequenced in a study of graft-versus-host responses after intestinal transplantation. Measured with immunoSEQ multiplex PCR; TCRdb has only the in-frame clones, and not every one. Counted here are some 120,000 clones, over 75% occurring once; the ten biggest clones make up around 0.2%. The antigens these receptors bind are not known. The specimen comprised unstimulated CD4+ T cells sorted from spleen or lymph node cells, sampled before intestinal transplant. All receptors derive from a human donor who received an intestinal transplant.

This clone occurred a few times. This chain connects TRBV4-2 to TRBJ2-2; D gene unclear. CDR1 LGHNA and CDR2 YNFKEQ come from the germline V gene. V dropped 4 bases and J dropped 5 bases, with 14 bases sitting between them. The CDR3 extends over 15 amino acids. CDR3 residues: CASSRIAALTGELFF. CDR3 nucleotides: TGTGCCAGCAGCCGCATAGCTGCCTTAACCGGGGAGCTGTTTTTT.

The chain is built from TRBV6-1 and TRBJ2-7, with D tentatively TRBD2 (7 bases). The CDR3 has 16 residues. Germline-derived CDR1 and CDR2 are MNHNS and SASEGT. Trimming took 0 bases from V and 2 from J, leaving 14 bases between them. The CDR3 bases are TGTGCCAGCAGTGAAGCGGTGGGGGGGCGCCCCTACGAGCAGTACTTC. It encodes CASSEAVGGRPYEQYF.

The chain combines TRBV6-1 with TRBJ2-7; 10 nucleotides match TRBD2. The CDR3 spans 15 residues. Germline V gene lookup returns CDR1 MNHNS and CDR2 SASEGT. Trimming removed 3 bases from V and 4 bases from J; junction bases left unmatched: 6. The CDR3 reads CASSDLAGGGYEQYF. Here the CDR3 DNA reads TGTGCCAGCAGTGACTTAGCGGGAGGCGGGTACGAGCAGTACTTC.

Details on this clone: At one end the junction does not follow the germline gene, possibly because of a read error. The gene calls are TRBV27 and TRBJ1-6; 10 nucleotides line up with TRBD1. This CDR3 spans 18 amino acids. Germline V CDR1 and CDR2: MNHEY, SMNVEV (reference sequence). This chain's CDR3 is CASRTGTGVSPYNSPRHF. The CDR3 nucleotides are TGTGCCAGCAGGACCGGGACAGGGGTGAGTCCCTATAATTCACCCCGCCACTTT.

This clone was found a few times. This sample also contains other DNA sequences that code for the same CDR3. The CDR3 loop is CSVDRGNTGELFF. In nucleotides, the CDR3 is TGCAGCGTTGATAGGGGAAACACCGGGGAGCTGTTTTTT. The V and J genes are TRBV29-1 and TRBJ2-2; D possibly corresponds to TRBD1 (5 bases). The CDR3 extends over 13 amino acids. Germline assignment: CDR1 SQVTM and CDR2 ANQGSEA. Trimming took 3 bases from V and 2 from J, leaving 7 bases between them.

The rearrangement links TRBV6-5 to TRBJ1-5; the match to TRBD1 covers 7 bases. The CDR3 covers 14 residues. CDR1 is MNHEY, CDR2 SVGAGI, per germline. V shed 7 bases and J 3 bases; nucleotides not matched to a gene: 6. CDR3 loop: CASTATGLNQPQHF. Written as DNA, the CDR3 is TGTGCCAGCACCGCGACAGGGCTCAATCAGCCCCAGCATTTT.

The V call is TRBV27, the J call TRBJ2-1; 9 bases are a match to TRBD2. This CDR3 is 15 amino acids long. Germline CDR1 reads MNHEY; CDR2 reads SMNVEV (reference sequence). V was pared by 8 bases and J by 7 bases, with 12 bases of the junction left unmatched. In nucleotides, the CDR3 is TGTGCCAGCCAGAGGATAGCGGGAGTGGGTAATGAGCAGTTCTTC. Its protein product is CASQRIAGVGNEQFF.

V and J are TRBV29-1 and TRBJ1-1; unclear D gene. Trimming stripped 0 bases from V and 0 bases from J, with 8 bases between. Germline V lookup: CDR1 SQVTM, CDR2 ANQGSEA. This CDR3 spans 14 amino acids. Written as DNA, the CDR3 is TGCAGCGTTGAAGAGGGCAGGCTGAACACTGAAGCTTTCTTT. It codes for CSVEEGRLNTEAFF.

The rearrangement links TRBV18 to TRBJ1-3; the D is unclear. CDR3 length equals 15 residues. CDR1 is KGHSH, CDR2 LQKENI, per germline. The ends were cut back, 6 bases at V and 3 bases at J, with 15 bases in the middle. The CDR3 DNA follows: TGTGCCAGCTCCGGCGGTATCGGCGTTGGAAACACCATATATTTT. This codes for CASSGGIGVGNTIYF.

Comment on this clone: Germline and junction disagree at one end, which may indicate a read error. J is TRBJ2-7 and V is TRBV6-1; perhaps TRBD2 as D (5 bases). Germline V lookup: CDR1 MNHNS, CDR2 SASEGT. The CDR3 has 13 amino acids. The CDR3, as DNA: TGTGCCAGTAGTGAAACTAGGGCCTACGAGCAGTACTTC. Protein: CASSETRAYEQYF.

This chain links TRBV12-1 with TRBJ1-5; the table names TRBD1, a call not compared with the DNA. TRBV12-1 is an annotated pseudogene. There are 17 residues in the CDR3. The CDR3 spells CASSFRGVGHLDQPQHF. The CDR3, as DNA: TGTGCCAGCAGCTTTAGGGGAGTGGGACATTTAGATCAGCCCCAGCATTTT.

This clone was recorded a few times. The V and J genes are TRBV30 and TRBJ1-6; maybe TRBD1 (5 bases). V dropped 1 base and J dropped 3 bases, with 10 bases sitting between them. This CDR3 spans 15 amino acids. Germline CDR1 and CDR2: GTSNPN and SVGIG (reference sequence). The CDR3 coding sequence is TGTGCCTGGAGTGCACAGGAAGACTATAATTCACCCCTCCACTTT. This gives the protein CAWSAQEDYNSPLHF. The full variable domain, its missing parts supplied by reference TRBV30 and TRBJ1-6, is SQTIHQWPATLVQPVGSPLSLECTVEGTSNPNLYWYRQAAGRGLQLLFYSVGIGQISSEVPQNLSASRPQDRQFILSSKKLLLSDSGFYLCAWSAQEDYNSPLHFGNGTRLTVT.

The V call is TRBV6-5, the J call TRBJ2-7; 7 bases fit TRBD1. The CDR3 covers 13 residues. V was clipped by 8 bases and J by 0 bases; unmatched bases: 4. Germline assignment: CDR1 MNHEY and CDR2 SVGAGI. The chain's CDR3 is CASVDRTSYEQYF. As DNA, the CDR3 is TGTGCCAGCGTGGACAGGACCTCCTACGAGCAGTACTTC.

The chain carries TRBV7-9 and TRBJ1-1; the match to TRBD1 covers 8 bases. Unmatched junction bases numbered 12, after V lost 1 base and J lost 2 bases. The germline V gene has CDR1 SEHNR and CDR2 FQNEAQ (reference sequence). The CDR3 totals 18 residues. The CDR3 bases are TGTGCCAGCAGCTTAGAGAGGGGAGGACAGGGCCGAAACACTGAAGCTTTCTTT. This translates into CASSLERGGQGRNTEAFF.

The CDR3 DNA sequence: TGTGCCATCAGCCCCGGGACTAGCGGGTCCTACGAGCAGTACTTC. Amino acids: CAISPGTSGSYEQYF. The chain combines TRBV10-3 with TRBJ2-7; TRBD2 agrees at 12 bases. Germline CDR1 is ENHRY and CDR2 is SYGVKD. V lost 6 bases and J lost 1; bases outside the gene matches: 4. The CDR3 sequence is 15 residues long.

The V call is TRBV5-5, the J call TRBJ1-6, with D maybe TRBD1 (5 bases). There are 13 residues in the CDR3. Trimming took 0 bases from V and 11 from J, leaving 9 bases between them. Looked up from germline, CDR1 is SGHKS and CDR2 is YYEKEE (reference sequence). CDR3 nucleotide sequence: TGTGCCAGCAGCTTGGAGGGGCCGGCACCCCTCCACTTT. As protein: CASSLEGPAPLHF.

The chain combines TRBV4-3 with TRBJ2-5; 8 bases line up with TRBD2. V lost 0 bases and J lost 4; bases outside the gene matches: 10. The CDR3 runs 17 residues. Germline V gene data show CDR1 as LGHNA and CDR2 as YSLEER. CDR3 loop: CASSQESRGGPRETQYF. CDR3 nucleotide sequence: TGCGCCAGCAGCCAAGAGTCCCGGGGGGGGCCTAGAGAGACCCAGTACTTC.

CDR3 nucleotide sequence: TGTGCCAGTAGTAGGGCAGACTCCTACGAGCAGTACTTC. The encoded protein is CASSRADSYEQYF. J is TRBJ2-7 and V is TRBV19; D ambiguous. Germline CDR1 LNHDA, CDR2 SQIVND (reference sequence). The CDR3 has 13 amino acids. The V gene lost 4 bases and the J gene lost 0 bases, with 7 bases spanning the gap.

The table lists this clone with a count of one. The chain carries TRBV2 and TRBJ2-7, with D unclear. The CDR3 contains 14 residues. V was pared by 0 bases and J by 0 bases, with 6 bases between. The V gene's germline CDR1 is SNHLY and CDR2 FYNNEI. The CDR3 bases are TGTGCCAGCAGTGAAGCGTCGGTCTCCTACGAGCAGTACTTC. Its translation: CASSEASVSYEQYF.

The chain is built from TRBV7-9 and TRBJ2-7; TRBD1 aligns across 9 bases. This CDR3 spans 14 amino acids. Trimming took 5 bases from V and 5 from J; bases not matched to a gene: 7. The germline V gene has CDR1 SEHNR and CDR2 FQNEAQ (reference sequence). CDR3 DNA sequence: TGTGCCAGCAGCCCCCGACAGGGGGAGGACGAGCAGTACTTC. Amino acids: CASSPRQGEDEQYF.

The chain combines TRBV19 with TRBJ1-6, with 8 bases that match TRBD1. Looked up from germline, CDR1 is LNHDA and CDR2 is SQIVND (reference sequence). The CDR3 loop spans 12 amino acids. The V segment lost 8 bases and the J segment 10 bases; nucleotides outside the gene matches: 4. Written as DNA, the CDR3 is TGTGCCAGTCGGACAGGGCAATCACCCCTCCACTTT. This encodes CASRTGQSPLHF. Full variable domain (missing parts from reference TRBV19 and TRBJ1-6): DGGITQSPKYLFRKEGQNVTLSCEQNLNHDAMYWYRQDPGQGLRLIYYSQIVNDFQKGDIAEGYSVSREKKESFPLTVTSAQKNPTAFYLCASRTGQSPLHFGNGTRLTVT.